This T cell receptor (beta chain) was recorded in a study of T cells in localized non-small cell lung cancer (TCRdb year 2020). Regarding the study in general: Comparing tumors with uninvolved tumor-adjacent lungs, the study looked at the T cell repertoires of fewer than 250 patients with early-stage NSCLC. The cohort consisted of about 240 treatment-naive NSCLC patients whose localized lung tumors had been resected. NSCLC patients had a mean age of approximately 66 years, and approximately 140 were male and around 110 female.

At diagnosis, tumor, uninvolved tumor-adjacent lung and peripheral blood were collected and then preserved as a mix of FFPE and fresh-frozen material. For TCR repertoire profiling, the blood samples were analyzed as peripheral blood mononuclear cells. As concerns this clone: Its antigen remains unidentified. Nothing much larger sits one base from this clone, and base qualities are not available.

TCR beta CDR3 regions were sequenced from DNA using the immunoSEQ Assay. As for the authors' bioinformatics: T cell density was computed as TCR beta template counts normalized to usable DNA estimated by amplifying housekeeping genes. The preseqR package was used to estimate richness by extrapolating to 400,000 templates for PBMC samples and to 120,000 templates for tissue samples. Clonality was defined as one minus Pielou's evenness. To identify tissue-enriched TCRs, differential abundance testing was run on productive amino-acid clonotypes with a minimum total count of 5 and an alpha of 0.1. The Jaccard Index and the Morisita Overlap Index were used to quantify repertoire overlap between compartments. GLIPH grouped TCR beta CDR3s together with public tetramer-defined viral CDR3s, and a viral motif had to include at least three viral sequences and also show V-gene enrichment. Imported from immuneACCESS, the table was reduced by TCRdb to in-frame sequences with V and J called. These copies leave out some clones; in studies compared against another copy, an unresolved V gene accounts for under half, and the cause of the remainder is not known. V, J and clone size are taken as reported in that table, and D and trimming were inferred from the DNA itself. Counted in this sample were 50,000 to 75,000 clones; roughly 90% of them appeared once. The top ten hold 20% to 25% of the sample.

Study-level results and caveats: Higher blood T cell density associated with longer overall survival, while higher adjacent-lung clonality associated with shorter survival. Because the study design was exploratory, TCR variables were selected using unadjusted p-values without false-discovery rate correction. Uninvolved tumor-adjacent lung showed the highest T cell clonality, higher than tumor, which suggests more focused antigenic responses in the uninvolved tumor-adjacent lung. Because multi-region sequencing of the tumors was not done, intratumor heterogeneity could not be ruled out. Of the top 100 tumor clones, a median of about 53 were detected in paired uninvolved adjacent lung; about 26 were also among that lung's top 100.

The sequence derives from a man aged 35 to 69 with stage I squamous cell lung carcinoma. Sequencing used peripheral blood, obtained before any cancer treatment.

The CDR3 region has the sequence CASSLTGQGDDQPQHF. The nucleotides read TGTGCCAGCAGTTTAACTGGACAGGGGGACGATCAGCCCCAGCATTTT. The chain is encoded by TRBV28 joined to TRBJ1-5; a stretch of 10 junction bases matches TRBD1. According to the germline V gene, CDR1 reads MDHEN and CDR2 reads SYDVKM. From its cysteine to its phenylalanine, the CDR3 spans 16 amino acids. Of the read, only the CDR3 DNA is kept; its 48 bases are in frame from base 1. The V end gives up 2 bases and the J end 5 bases, leaving 6 bases in the junction not matched to a gene.